A single sample gave rise to the 7 T cell receptor beta chains below, sequenced in a study of vaccination and CD4 T cells after COVID-19. An Oncomine TCR Beta short-read assay was used to sequence the DNA from cultured CD4+ T cells. A single record per CDR3 protein comes from TCRdb applying MiXCR to the PCR reads. The repertoire holds around 20,000 distinct CDR3 sequences, roughly 40% seen once, with 26% in the top ten. No antigen has been assigned to these receptors. Regarding treatment: roughly ten-day PBMC culture with coronavirus spike peptide pools or control peptides (ViraFEST assay). The specimen was CD4+ T cells from blood, cultured in vitro, collected before SARS-CoV-2 vaccination. The receptors were sampled from a human donor who had recovered from COVID-19.

This clonotype was counted only a few times. This chain connects TRBV7-6 to TRBJ2-3; 7 positions agree with TRBD2. Germline V CDR1 and CDR2: SGHVS, FNYEAQ. CDR3 length equals 16 residues. The junction had 5 bases not matched to a gene; V was cut back by 2 bases and J by 0 bases. In DNA form, the CDR3 reads TGTGCCAGCAGCTTACGGGCTAGCGGTAGCACAGATACGCAGTATTTT. This codes for CASSLRASGSTDTQYF. Using reference TRBV7-6 and TRBJ2-3 for the parts outside the CDR3, the full variable domain is GAGVSQSPRYKVTKRGQDVALRCDPISGHVSLYWYRQALGQGPEFLTYFNYEAQQDKSGLPNDRFSAERPEGSISTLTIQRTEQRDSAMYRCASSLRASGSTDTQYFGPGTRLTVL.

The chain couples TRBV24-1 to TRBJ2-3; the D gene is possibly TRBD1 (6 bases). This CDR3 is 14 amino acids long. Deletions cut 5 bases from V and 1 base from J, with 9 bases between. CDR1 is KGHDR and CDR2 is SFDVKD in the germline V gene. CDR3 nucleotide sequence: TGTGCCACCAGTGGGGCAGGGGGCACAGATACGCAGTATTTT. Protein sequence: CATSGAGGTDTQYF.

The chain has TRBV19 and TRBJ2-1; D not resolved. This CDR3 is 13 amino acids long. V was pared by 4 bases and J by 2 bases, with 6 bases between. Looked up from germline, CDR1 is LNHDA and CDR2 is SQIVND (reference sequence). The CDR3: CASSNRPYNEQFF. CDR3 nucleotide sequence: TGTGCCAGTAGTAATAGGCCCTACAATGAGCAGTTCTTC.

The chain uses TRBV11-1 and TRBJ2-1; D unclear. The V and J ends lost 5 bases and 0 bases respectively, with 11 bases between them. CDR3 length equals 15 residues. Germline V CDR1 and CDR2: SGHAT, FQDESV (reference sequence). CDR3 DNA: TGTGCCAGCAGCCCGGACCATAGCTCCTACAATGAGCAGTTCTTC. This sequence encodes CASSPDHSSYNEQFF.

The rearrangement links TRBV20-1 to TRBJ1-2; a weak D match, TRBD1 (5 bases). CDR1 DFQATT and CDR2 SNEGSKA come from the germline V gene (reference sequence). This CDR3 has 13 amino acids. The ends were cut back, 3 bases at V and 8 bases at J, with 16 bases in the middle. The CDR3 DNA reads as TGCAGTGCTAGTCCGGGGCCAGCGGGAGGCTACACCTTC. Encoded protein: CSASPGPAGGYTF.

The chain employs TRBV5-4 and TRBJ1-3; D ambiguous. V gave up 0 bases and J gave up 0 bases, with 7 bases separating them. The CDR3 extends over 15 amino acids. From germline, CDR1 is SGHNT and CDR2 YYREEE (reference sequence). CDR3 sequence: CASSLGGRSGNTIYF. The CDR3, as DNA: TGTGCCAGCAGCTTGGGTGGTCGCTCTGGAAACACCATATATTTT.

V gene TRBV18 combines with J gene TRBJ1-2, with unresolved D. V was trimmed by 6 bases and J by 5 bases, leaving 16 bases between them. This CDR3 is 14 amino acids long. The germline V gene encodes CDR1 KGHSH and CDR2 LQKENI. DNA of the CDR3: TGTGCCAGCTCTCGCGACGGACGGCTTTATGGCTACACCTTC. Translating it yields CASSRDGRLYGYTF.